This entry lists 6 T cell receptor beta chains sequenced from one sample in a study of shared clonotypes between healthy human individuals. Naive CD8 cells lacked CD45RO and underwent positive selection for CCR7, leaving out terminally differentiated effector memory CD45RA+ cells. Here immunoSEQ multiplex PCR was the method, and the copy in TCRdb shows in-frame clones only, minus some. This sample yields 750,000 to 1,000,000 clones, of which more than 85% are seen a single time; 24% belongs to the top ten. Sequenced: naive CD8+ T cells sorted from blood. The receptors come from a man younger than 40 in good health.

V usage is TRBV28 and J usage is TRBJ1-1; D gene ambiguous. Between the trimmed V and J ends, which lost 6 bases and 1 base, there was a span of 9 bases. CDR3 size: 13 residues. Germline V gene lookup returns CDR1 MDHEN and CDR2 SYDVKM. The DNA for the CDR3 is TGTGCCAGCAGCTTTCGGGGGAACACTGAAGCTTTCTTT. Translating it yields CASSFRGNTEAFF.

Comments on this clone: This same CDR3 is encoded by further DNA sequences in the sample. The chain combines TRBV5-1 with TRBJ1-1; D perhaps matches TRBD1 (6 bases). This CDR3 has 14 amino acids. Trimming stripped 3 bases from V and 4 bases from J, with 13 bases between. Germline CDR1 SGHRS, CDR2 YFSETQ. The CDR3 DNA reads TGCGCCAGCAGCTCTACTGGGGGGCGCACTGAAGCTTTCTTT. It encodes CASSSTGGRTEAFF.

This clone was counted once. This chain joins TRBV10-3 and TRBJ2-7; 16 bases agree with TRBD2. The CDR3 totals 17 residues. J lost 0 bases, V lost 8 bases, and 7 bases had no gene match. The germline CDR1 and CDR2 sequences are ENHRY and SYGVKD. CDR3 DNA: TGTGCCATCCACGCGGGACTAGCGGGAGGGCCCTCCTACGAGCAGTACTTC. It yields the protein CAIHAGLAGGPSYEQYF.

This chain uses TRBV7-9 with TRBJ2-7; the D call may be TRBD1 or TRBD2 (5 bases each). CDR3 length: 13 amino acids. Germline CDR1 and CDR2: SEHNR and FQNEAQ (reference sequence). Trimming removed 3 bases at V and 5 bases at J, with 11 bases between. The CDR3 region is CASSLGPSHEQYF. The CDR3 DNA reads TGTGCCAGCAGCTTGGGACCAAGCCACGAGCAGTACTTC.

The chain uses TRBV27 and TRBJ2-1; 9 nucleotides align to TRBD2. Germline-derived CDR1 and CDR2 are MNHEY and SMNVEV (reference sequence). The junction had 13 bases not matched to a gene; V was cut back by 6 bases and J by 10 bases. This CDR3 region has 15 residues. CDR3: CASRIAGVFAREQFF. The DNA of the CDR3 is TGTGCCAGCAGAATAGCGGGAGTCTTTGCGCGAGAGCAGTTCTTC.

V and J are TRBV5-1 and TRBJ1-2; 7 nucleotides match TRBD1. This CDR3 is built from 14 residues. Trimming cost V 5 bases and J 8 bases; bases outside gene matches: 12. CDR1 is SGHRS and CDR2 is YFSETQ in the germline V gene. This chain's CDR3 is CASRPWQGDLGYTF. The CDR3 DNA sequence: TGCGCCAGCAGACCCTGGCAGGGGGATCTCGGCTACACCTTC. The full variable domain, completed using reference TRBV5-1 and TRBJ1-2, is KAGVTQTPRYLIKTRGQQVTLSCSPISGHRSVSWYQQTPGQGLQFLFEYFSETQRNKGNFPGRFSGRQFSNSRSEMNVSTLELGDSALYLCASRPWQGDLGYTFGSGTRLTVV.